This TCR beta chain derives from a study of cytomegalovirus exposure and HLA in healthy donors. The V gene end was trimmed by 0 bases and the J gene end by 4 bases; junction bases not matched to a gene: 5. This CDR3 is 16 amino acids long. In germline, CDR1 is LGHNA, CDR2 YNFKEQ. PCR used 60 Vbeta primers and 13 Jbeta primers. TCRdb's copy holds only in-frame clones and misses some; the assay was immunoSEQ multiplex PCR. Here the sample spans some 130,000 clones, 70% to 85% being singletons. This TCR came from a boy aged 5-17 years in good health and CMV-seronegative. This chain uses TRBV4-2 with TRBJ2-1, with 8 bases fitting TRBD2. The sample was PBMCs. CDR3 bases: TGTGCCAGCAGCCAAGATACTAGCGGATCATACAATGAGCAGTTCTTC. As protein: CASSQDTSGSYNEQFF.